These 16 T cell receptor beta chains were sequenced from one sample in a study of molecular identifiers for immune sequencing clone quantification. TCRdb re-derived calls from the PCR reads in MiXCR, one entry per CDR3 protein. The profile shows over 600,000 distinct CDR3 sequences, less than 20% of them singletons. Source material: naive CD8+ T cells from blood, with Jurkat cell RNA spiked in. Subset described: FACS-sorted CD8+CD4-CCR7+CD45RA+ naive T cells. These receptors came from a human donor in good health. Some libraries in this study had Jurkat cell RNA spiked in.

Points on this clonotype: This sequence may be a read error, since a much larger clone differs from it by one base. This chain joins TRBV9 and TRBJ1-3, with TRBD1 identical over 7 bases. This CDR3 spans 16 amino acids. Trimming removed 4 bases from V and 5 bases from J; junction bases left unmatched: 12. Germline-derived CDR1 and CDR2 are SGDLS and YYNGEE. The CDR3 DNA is TGTGCCAGCAGCCCCCAGGGACAGCCTTTTAGAAACACCATATATTTT. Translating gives CASSPQGQPFRNTIYF.

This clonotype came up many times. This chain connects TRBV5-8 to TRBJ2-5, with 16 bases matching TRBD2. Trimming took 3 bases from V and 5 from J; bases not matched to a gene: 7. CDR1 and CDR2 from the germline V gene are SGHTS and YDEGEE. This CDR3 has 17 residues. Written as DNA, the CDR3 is TGTGCCAGCAGCTCCGGGACTAGCGGGAGGGTAGGCGAGACCCAGTACTTC. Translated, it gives CASSSGTSGRVGETQYF.

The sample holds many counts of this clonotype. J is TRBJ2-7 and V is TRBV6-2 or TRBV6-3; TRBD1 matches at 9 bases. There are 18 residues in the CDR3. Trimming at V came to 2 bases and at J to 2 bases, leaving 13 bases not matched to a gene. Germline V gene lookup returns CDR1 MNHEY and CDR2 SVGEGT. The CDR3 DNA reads TGTGCCAGCAGTTACGGGATCCTGACCGGGACAGGGCCCTACGAGCAGTACTTC. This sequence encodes CASSYGILTGTGPYEQYF.

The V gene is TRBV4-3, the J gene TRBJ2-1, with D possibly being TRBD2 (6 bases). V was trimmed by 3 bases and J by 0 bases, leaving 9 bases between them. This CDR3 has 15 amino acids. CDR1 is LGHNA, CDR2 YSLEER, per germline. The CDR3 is CASSHGGSSYNEQFF. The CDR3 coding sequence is TGCGCCAGCAGCCATGGGGGGAGCTCCTACAATGAGCAGTTCTTC.

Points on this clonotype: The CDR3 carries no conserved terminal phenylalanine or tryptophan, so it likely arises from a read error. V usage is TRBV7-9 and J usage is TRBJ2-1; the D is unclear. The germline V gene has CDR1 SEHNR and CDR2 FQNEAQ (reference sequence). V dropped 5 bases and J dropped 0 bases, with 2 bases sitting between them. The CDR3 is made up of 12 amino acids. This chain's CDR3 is CASSPSYNEQFV. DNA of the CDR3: TGTGCCAGCAGCCCCTCCTACAATGAGCAGTTCGTC.

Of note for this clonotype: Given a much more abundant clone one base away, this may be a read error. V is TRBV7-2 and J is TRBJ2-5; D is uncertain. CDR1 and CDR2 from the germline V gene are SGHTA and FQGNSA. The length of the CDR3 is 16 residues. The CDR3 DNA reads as TGTGCCAGCGGCTTAGGACGGCTGGATAGGAAAGAGACCCAGTACTTC. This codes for CASGLGRLDRKETQYF.

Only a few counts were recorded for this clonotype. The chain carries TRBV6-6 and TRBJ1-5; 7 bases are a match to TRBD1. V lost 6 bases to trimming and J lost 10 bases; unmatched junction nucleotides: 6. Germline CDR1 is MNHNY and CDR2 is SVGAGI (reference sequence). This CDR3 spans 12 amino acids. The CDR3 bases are TGTGCCAGCAGCCCGGGGGACAGTCCCCAGCATTTT. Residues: CASSPGDSPQHF.

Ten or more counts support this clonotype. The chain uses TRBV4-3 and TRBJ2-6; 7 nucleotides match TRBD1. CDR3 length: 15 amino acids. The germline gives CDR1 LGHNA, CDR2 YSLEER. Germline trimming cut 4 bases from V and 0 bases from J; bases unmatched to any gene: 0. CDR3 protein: CASSRQGSGANVLTF. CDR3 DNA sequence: TGCGCCAGCAGCCGACAGGGCTCTGGGGCCAACGTCCTGACTTTC.

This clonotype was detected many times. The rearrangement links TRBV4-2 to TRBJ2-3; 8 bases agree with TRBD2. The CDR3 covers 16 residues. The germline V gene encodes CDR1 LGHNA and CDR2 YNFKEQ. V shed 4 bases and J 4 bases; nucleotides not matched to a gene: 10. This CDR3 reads CASSPWTSSLPDTQYF. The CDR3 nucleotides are TGTGCCAGCAGCCCTTGGACTAGCTCCCTGCCAGATACGCAGTATTTT.

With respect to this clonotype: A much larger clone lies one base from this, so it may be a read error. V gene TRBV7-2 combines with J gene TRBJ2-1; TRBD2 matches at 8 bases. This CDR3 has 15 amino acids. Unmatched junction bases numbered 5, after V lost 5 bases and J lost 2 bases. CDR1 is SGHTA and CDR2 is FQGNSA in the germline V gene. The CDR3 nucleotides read TGTGCCAGCAGCCCATGCGGGGGGCCCTACAATGAGCAGTTCTTC. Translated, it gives CASSPCGGPYNEQFF.

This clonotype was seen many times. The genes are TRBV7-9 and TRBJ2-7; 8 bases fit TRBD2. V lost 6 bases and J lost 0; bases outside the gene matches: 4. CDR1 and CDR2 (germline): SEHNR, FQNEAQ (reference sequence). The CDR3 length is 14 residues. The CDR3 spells CASRSGGDSYEQYF. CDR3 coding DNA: TGTGCCAGCAGGTCCGGGGGGGACTCCTACGAGCAGTACTTC.

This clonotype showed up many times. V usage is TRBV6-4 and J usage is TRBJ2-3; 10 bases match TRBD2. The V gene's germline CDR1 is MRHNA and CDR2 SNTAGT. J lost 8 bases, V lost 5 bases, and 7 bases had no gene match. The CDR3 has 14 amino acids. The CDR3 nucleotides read TGTGCCAGCAGTCTTACTAGCGGGGCTGTTACGCAGTATTTT. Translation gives CASSLTSGAVTQYF.

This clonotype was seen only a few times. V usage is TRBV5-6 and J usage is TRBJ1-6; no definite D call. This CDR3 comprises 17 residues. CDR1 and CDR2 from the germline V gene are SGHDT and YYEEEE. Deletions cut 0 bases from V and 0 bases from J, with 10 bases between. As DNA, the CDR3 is TGTGCCAGCAGCTTGGAACAGAGGAGCTCCTATAATTCACCCCTCCACTTT. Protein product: CASSLEQRSSYNSPLHF. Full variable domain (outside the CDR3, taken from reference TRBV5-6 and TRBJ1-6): DAGVTQSPTHLIKTRGQQVTLRCSPKSGHDTVSWYQQALGQGPQFIFQYYEEEERQRGNFPDRFSGHQFPNYSSELNVNALLLGDSALYLCASSLEQRSSYNSPLHFGNGTRLTVT.

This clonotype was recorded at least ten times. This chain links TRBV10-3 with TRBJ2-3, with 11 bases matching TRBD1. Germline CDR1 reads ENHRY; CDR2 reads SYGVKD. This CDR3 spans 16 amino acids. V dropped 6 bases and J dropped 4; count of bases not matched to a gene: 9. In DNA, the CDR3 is TGTGCCATCAGGACACCGGGACAGGGGGTAGCAGATACGCAGTATTTT. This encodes CAIRTPGQGVADTQYF.

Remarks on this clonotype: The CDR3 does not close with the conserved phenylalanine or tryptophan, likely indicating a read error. The DNA for the CDR3 is TGTGCCAGCGGCTTAGATTCGAACCCGGTCCAAGCTTTCTCT. It encodes CASGLDSNPVQAFS. The chain joins TRBV7-2 to TRBJ1-1; D gene uncertain. Germline lookup yields CDR1 SGHTA and CDR2 FQGNSA. The CDR3 contains 14 residues.

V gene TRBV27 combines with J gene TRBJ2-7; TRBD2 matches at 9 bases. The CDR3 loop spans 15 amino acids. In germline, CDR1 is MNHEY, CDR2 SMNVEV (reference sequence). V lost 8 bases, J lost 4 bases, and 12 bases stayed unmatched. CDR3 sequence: CASRPASGMTYEQYF. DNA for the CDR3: TGTGCCAGCCGGCCAGCTAGCGGGATGACTTACGAGCAGTACTTC.